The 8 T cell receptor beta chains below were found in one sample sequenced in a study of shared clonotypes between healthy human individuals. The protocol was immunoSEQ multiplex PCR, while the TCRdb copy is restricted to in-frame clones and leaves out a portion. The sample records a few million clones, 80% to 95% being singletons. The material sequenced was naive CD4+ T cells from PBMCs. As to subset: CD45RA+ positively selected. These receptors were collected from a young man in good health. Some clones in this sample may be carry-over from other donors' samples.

In nucleotides, the CDR3 is TGTGCCAGCAGAGTTCGGGGACAGGGGGCTTACGAGCAGTACTTC. Protein sequence: CASRVRGQGAYEQYF. This sequence joins TRBV6-5 and TRBJ2-5; 12 bases map to TRBD1. The J call may be mistaken, given a closer DNA end match to TRBJ2-7. Per the germline V gene, CDR1 is MNHEY and CDR2 is SVGAGI. The CDR3 totals 15 residues.

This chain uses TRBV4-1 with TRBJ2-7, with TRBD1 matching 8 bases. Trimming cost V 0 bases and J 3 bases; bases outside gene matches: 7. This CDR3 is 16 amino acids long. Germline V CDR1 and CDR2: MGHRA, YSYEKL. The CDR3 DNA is TGCGCCAGCAGCCAAGATCTGGGGACAGGCCTCTACGAGCAGTACTTC. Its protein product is CASSQDLGTGLYEQYF.

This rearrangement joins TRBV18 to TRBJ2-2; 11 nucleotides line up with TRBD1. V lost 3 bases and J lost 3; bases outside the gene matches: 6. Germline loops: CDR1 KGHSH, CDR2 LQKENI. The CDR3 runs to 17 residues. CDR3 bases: TGTGCCAGCTCACCCCCCGGACAGGGGGCGGACACCGGGGAGCTGTTTTTT. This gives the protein CASSPPGQGADTGELFF.

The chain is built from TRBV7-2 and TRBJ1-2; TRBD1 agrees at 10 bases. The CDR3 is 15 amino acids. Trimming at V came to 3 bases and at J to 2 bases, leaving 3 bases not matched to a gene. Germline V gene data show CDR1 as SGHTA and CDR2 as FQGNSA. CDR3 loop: CASSFSGQGNYGYTF. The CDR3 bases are TGTGCCAGCAGCTTTTCGGGACAGGGGAACTATGGCTACACCTTC.

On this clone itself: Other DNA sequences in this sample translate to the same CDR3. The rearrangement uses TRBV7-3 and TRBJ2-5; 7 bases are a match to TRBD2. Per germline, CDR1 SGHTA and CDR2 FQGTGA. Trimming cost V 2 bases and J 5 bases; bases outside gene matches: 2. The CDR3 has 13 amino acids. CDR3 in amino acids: CASSLGRGETQYF. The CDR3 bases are TGTGCCAGCAGCTTAGGGAGGGGTGAGACCCAGTACTTC. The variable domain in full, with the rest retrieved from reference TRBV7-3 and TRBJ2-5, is GAGVSQTPSNKVTEKGKYVELRCDPISGHTALYWYRQSLGQGPEFLIYFQGTGAADDSGLPNDRFFAVRPEGSVSTLKIQRTERGDSAVYLCASSLGRGETQYFGPGTRLLVL.

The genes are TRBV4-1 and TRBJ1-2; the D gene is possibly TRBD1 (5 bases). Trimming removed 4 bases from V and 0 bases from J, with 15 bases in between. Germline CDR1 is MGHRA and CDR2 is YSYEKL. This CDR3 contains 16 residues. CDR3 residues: CASSPSDRTANYGYTF. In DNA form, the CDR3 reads TGCGCCAGCAGCCCCTCCGACAGAACTGCTAACTATGGCTACACCTTC.

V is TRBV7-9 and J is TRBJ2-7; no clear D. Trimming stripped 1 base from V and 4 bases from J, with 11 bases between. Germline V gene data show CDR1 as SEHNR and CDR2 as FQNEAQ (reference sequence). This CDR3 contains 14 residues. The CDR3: CASSLGGRFYEQYF. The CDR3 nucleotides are TGTGCCAGCAGCTTAGGTGGCAGGTTTTACGAGCAGTACTTC.

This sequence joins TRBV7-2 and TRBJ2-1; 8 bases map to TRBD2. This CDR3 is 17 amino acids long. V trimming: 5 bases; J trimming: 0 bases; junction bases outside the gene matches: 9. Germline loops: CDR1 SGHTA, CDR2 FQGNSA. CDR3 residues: CASSPGSGTISYNEQFF. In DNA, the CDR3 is TGTGCCAGCAGCCCCGGTAGCGGGACCATCTCCTACAATGAGCAGTTCTTC.